Presented here are 32 T cell receptor beta chains from one specimen sequenced in a study of T cells in Graves' hyperthyroidism and ophthalmopathy. Amplification targeted TCR beta CDR3 regions from RNA transcripts. The primer set for the first-round RT-PCR of the TCR CDR3 was HTBI. TCRdb re-called the multiplex PCR reads through MiXCR, storing one row per CDR3 protein. The sample holds 380,000 or so distinct CDR3 sequences, about 14% seen once. The material sequenced was blood. Receptor source: a young man with Graves' hyperthyroidism that later progressed to Graves' ophthalmopathy.

The chain joins TRBV30 to TRBJ1-5; TRBD1 might be the D (5 bases). This CDR3 has 13 residues. Trimming took off 2 bases at V and 6 bases at J, with 11 bases between the two ends. The germline V gene has CDR1 GTSNPN and CDR2 SVGIG (reference sequence). The CDR3 DNA is TGTGCCTGGAGTAGGGGTTGGGGTCAGCCCCAGCATTTT. Its translation: CAWSRGWGQPQHF.

This clonotype has just a few counts. V usage is TRBV4-1 and J usage is TRBJ1-1, with no clear D. In germline, CDR1 is MGHRA, CDR2 YSYEKL. This CDR3 spans 14 amino acids. Trimming removed 1 base at V and 4 bases at J, with 10 bases between. In DNA, the CDR3 is TGCGCCAGCAGCCAAGGACCCGGTACCACTGAAGCTTTCTTT. Translation: CASSQGPGTTEAFF.

This clonotype showed up many times. This chain joins TRBV7-9 and TRBJ2-3, with TRBD2 identical over 11 bases. Germline V lookup: CDR1 SEHNR, CDR2 FQNEAQ (reference sequence). The CDR3 is made up of 16 amino acids. V lost 5 bases to trimming and J lost 3 bases; unmatched junction nucleotides: 7. This CDR3 reads CASSLRLAGLTDTQYF. The DNA of the CDR3 is TGTGCCAGCAGCCTCCGACTAGCGGGGTTGACAGATACGCAGTATTTT. Variable domain in full (rest from reference TRBV7-9 and TRBJ2-3): DTGVSQNPRHKITKRGQNVTFRCDPISEHNRLYWYRQTLGQGPEFLTYFQNEAQLEKSRLLSDRFSAERPKGSFSTLEIQRTEQGDSAMYLCASSLRLAGLTDTQYFGPGTRLTVL.

This clonotype was observed a few times. A much larger clone lies a single base off, so this may be a read error. CDR3 DNA: TGTACCAGCAGTTTAAGCAGAGATACGCAGTATTTT. Translating it yields CTSSLSRDTQYF. The chain has TRBV12-3 or TRBV12-4 and TRBJ2-3, with unresolved D. The CDR3 covers 12 residues.

This clonotype was seen ten or more times. V and J are TRBV12-5 and TRBJ1-5, with a possible D match to TRBD1 (6 bases). Germline lookup yields CDR1 LGHNT and CDR2 FRNRAP. Trimming pared 2 bases from V and 6 bases from J, leaving 14 bases between. The CDR3 contains 15 residues. Written as DNA, the CDR3 is TGTGCTAGTGGTTTGTTAAGGGGGAGTCGTCAGCCCCAGCATTTT. This codes for CASGLLRGSRQPQHF.

This clonotype was observed a handful of times. This chain uses TRBV30 with TRBJ2-3, with TRBD1 matching 8 bases. The trim removed 5 bases at V and 6 bases at J, leaving 4 bases unmatched. Germline V gives CDR1 GTSNPN, CDR2 SVGIG (reference sequence). This CDR3 has 12 residues. In DNA form, the CDR3 reads TGTGCCTGGGGACAGGGTTTTGATACGCAGTATTTT. Residues: CAWGQGFDTQYF.

This clonotype occurred many times. This chain links TRBV14 with TRBJ1-4; a possible D gene is TRBD1 (6 bases). CDR1 is SGHDN and CDR2 is FVKESK in the germline V gene. The CDR3 sequence is 14 residues long. Trimming removed 4 bases at V and 3 bases at J, with 9 bases between. CDR3 sequence: CASSRQVANEKLFF. The CDR3 DNA sequence: TGTGCCAGCAGCCGACAGGTGGCTAATGAAAAACTGTTTTTT.

This clonotype came up many times. This chain links TRBV5-1 with TRBJ1-5; 7 bases map to TRBD1. Trimming at V came to 4 bases and at J to 2 bases, leaving 9 bases not matched to a gene. The CDR3 has 16 amino acids. Germline CDR1 SGHRS, CDR2 YFSETQ. The CDR3 DNA sequence: TGCGCCAGCAGCCGTGAAGGGGGCGAACGCAATCAGCCCCAGCATTTT. Translated, it gives CASSREGGERNQPQHF.

This clonotype was observed many times. J is TRBJ2-1 and V is TRBV5-1, with 12 nucleotides matching TRBD2. J lost 7 bases, V lost 5 bases, and 13 bases had no gene match. The CDR3 spans 17 residues. CDR1 and CDR2 (germline): SGHRS, YFSETQ. The CDR3 sequence is CASRTLPGLAGRNEQFF. For the CDR3, the DNA is TGCGCCAGCAGGACCCTCCCTGGACTAGCGGGGAGGAATGAGCAGTTCTTC.

The sample holds a few counts of this clonotype. The rearrangement uses TRBV24-1 and TRBJ1-1; unclear D gene. The CDR3 has 13 amino acids. Germline V gene sequence: CDR1 KGHDR, CDR2 SFDVKD. V was shortened by 7 bases and J by 4 bases, with 12 bases between the two germline ends. CDR3 sequence: CATRGMAGTEAFF. CDR3 coding DNA: TGTGCCACCAGGGGAATGGCGGGCACTGAAGCTTTCTTT.

This clonotype was seen only a few times. The chain is built from TRBV30 and TRBJ2-1, with D uncertain. This CDR3 region has 13 residues. Between the trimmed V and J ends, which lost 2 bases and 3 bases, there was a span of 8 bases. Germline V lookup: CDR1 GTSNPN, CDR2 SVGIG (reference sequence). The CDR3 nucleotides are TGTGCCTGGAGTACAGACATCTACAATGAGCAGTTCTTC. Translated: CAWSTDIYNEQFF.

This clonotype was recorded at least ten times. This chain connects TRBV6-1 to TRBJ1-5; unclear D gene. Looked up from germline, CDR1 is MNHNS and CDR2 is SASEGT. The V and J ends lost 6 bases and 2 bases respectively, with 17 bases between them. There are 16 residues in the CDR3. In DNA, the CDR3 is TGTGCCAGCAGCCCCGGGGAGTTGGGCGGCAATCAGCCCCAGCATTTT. It encodes CASSPGELGGNQPQHF.

This clonotype was recorded at least ten times. The chain joins TRBV7-9 to TRBJ1-4; unclear D gene. CDR3 size: 15 residues. CDR1 and CDR2 from the germline V gene are SEHNR and FQNEAQ (reference sequence). V dropped 5 bases and J dropped 5 bases, with 15 bases sitting between them. The CDR3 is CASSLSGPRNEKLFF. The CDR3 DNA reads as TGTGCCAGCAGCCTCTCGGGCCCCAGAAATGAAAAACTGTTTTTT.

The rearrangement links TRBV11-3 to TRBJ1-1; D unclear. V was clipped by 5 bases and J by 1 base, with 14 bases between them. Per germline, CDR1 SGHNT and CDR2 YENEEA. The CDR3 is 15 residues long. CDR3 nucleotide sequence: TGTGCCAGCAGCCCGTTCCGGGAGGAGAACACTGAAGCTTTCTTT. Its translation is CASSPFREENTEAFF.

V is TRBV5-1 and J is TRBJ2-7; 7 positions match TRBD1. V gave up 4 bases and J gave up 2 bases; unmatched junction bases: 6. The CDR3 has 14 amino acids. Germline CDR1 reads SGHRS; CDR2 reads YFSETQ. The DNA for the CDR3 is TGCGCCAGCAGCGAAGACAGGGTCCCCTACGAGCAGTACTTC. Translating gives CASSEDRVPYEQYF. The variable domain in full, with the rest retrieved from reference TRBV5-1 and TRBJ2-7, is KAGVTQTPRYLIKTRGQQVTLSCSPISGHRSVSWYQQTPGQGLQFLFEYFSETQRNKGNFPGRFSGRQFSNSRSEMNVSTLELGDSALYLCASSEDRVPYEQYFGPGTRLTVT.

Many counts were recorded for this clonotype. This rearrangement joins TRBV9 to TRBJ2-5; 15 bases fit TRBD2. From germline, CDR1 is SGDLS and CDR2 YYNGEE. The CDR3 loop spans 15 amino acids. V was clipped by 4 bases and J by 13 bases; unmatched bases: 11. CDR3 sequence (DNA): TGTGCCAGCAGCTCCTCCGGACTAGCGGGGGGGCAACGGTACTTC. The encoded protein is CASSSSGLAGGQRYF. Drawing the rest from reference TRBV9 and TRBJ2-5, the complete variable domain is DSGVTQTPKHLITATGQRVTLRCSPRSGDLSVYWYQQSLDQGLQFLIQYYNGEERAKGNILERFSAQQFPDLHSELNLSSLELGDSALYFCASSSSGLAGGQRYFGPGTRLLVL.

The rearrangement links TRBV7-2 to TRBJ2-1; 9 bases are a match to TRBD1. Germline V lookup: CDR1 SGHTA, CDR2 FQGNSA. The CDR3 runs to 14 residues. Trimming took 6 bases from V and 9 from J; bases not matched to a gene: 9. The CDR3: CASREGQGGGEQFF. CDR3 DNA: TGTGCCAGCAGGGAGGGACAGGGAGGAGGTGAGCAGTTCTTC.

In this sample, this clonotype turned up a few times. The chain is built from TRBV9 and TRBJ2-1; TRBD2 aligns across 10 bases. Germline V gene sequence: CDR1 SGDLS, CDR2 YYNGEE. The V and J ends lost 4 bases and 4 bases, in that order; junction bases with no gene match: 8. This CDR3 region has 16 residues. In DNA form, the CDR3 reads TGTGCCAGCAGCTTTAGAGCGGGGGGGCCTTACAATGAGCAGTTCTTC. This gives the protein CASSFRAGGPYNEQFF.

V usage is TRBV6-1 and J usage is TRBJ2-3; D might be TRBD2 (6 bases). V shed 1 base and J shed 4 bases, with 9 bases lying between them. In germline, CDR1 is MNHNS, CDR2 SASEGT. This CDR3 region has 14 residues. The CDR3 loop is CASSEGDFPDTQYF. CDR3 DNA sequence: TGTGCCAGCAGTGAAGGGGACTTCCCAGATACGCAGTATTTT.

The chain couples TRBV7-9 to TRBJ1-2; TRBD1 might be the D (5 bases). The germline CDR1 and CDR2 sequences are SEHNR and FQNEAQ (reference sequence). CDR3 length equals 13 residues. Trimming removed 3 bases from V and 2 bases from J, with 7 bases in between. The CDR3 reads CASSFKGNYGYTF. The CDR3 region has the DNA TGTGCCAGCAGCTTTAAGGGGAACTATGGCTACACCTTC. The full variable domain, with the rest looked up from reference TRBV7-9 and TRBJ1-2, is DTGVSQNPRHKITKRGQNVTFRCDPISEHNRLYWYRQTLGQGPEFLTYFQNEAQLEKSRLLSDRFSAERPKGSFSTLEIQRTEQGDSAMYLCASSFKGNYGYTFGSGTRLTVV.

Ten or more counts support this clonotype. This chain joins TRBV7-3 and TRBJ2-1, with a weak D call TRBD2 (6 bases). Trimming stripped 2 bases from V and 6 bases from J, with 11 bases between. The CDR3 contains 14 residues. Germline V gene lookup returns CDR1 SGHTA and CDR2 FQGTGA. In DNA form, the CDR3 reads TGTGCCAGCAGCTTAGGGACTTGGGTCAATGAGCAGTTCTTC. Translated, it gives CASSLGTWVNEQFF.

This clonotype was detected a few times. An end of the junction differs from the germline gene, which may be a read error. This rearrangement joins TRBV9 to TRBJ2-1; D is uncertain. This CDR3 has 16 amino acids. Germline CDR1 SGDLS, CDR2 YYNGEE. The CDR3 is CVSSVTEQNSYNEQFF. The CDR3 nucleotides are TGTGTCAGCAGCGTAACCGAGCAAAACTCCTACAATGAGCAGTTCTTC.

This clonotype was counted many times. The chain recombines TRBV5-1 with TRBJ1-5, with D tentatively TRBD1 (6 bases). Germline V gene sequence: CDR1 SGHRS, CDR2 YFSETQ. V was shortened by 5 bases and J by 4 bases, with 13 bases between the two germline ends. This CDR3 comprises 14 residues. CDR3 DNA: TGCGCCAGCAGGGGTGAACAGGGAAATCAGCCCCAGCATTTT. Translated: CASRGEQGNQPQHF. Supplemented by reference TRBV5-1 and TRBJ1-5, the full variable domain reads KAGVTQTPRYLIKTRGQQVTLSCSPISGHRSVSWYQQTPGQGLQFLFEYFSETQRNKGNFPGRFSGRQFSNSRSEMNVSTLELGDSALYLCASRGEQGNQPQHFGDGTRLSIL.

This clonotype was seen repeatedly, ten times or more. The chain employs TRBV2 and TRBJ2-4; D is ambiguous. V dropped 1 base and J dropped 0 bases, with 10 bases sitting between them. The CDR3 spans 16 residues. Per the germline V gene, CDR1 is SNHLY and CDR2 is FYNNEI. DNA of the CDR3: TGTGCCAGCAGTGAAGGTAGTTTCCTAGCCAAAAACATTCAGTACTTC. It translates to CASSEGSFLAKNIQYF. The full variable domain, completed using reference TRBV2 and TRBJ2-4, is EPEVTQTPSHQVTQMGQEVILRCVPISNHLYFYWYRQILGQKVEFLVSFYNNEISEKSEIFDDQFSVERPDGSNFTLKIRSTKLEDSAMYFCASSEGSFLAKNIQYFGAGTRLSVL.

This clonotype was detected a few times. The V gene is TRBV20-1, the J gene TRBJ2-4; D gene ambiguous. Germline CDR1 is DFQATT and CDR2 is SNEGSKA (reference sequence). Trimming removed 3 bases at V and 1 base at J, with 13 bases between. CDR3 length: 15 amino acids. CDR3 nucleotides: TGCAGTGCTAGTCGCAGGCTTTCGGCCAAAAACATTCAGTACTTC. It codes for CSASRRLSAKNIQYF.

Concerning this clonotype itself: A much more abundant neighbour one base away suggests this may be a read error. Written as DNA, the CDR3 is TGTGCCAGCAGTTTAAGCCCAGAGAGGGATCAGCCCCAGCATTTT. Amino acid sequence: CASSLSPERDQPQHF. The chain employs TRBV27 and TRBJ1-5; D unresolved. V lost 2 bases to trimming and J lost 5 bases, with 13 bases between them. CDR3 length: 15 residues. Germline assignment: CDR1 MNHEY and CDR2 SMNVEV (reference sequence).

This clonotype was seen at least ten times. The V gene is TRBV6-6, the J gene TRBJ2-1; TRBD2 aligns across 9 bases. V was clipped by 1 base and J by 2 bases; unmatched bases: 3. Germline values: CDR1 MNHNY, CDR2 SVGAGI (reference sequence). The CDR3 totals 16 residues. CDR3 protein: CASSYLSGGTYNEQFF. In DNA, the CDR3 is TGTGCCAGCAGTTACTTGAGCGGGGGGACCTACAATGAGCAGTTCTTC.

The V call is TRBV29-1, the J call TRBJ1-1; D is uncertain. The CDR3 is 13 amino acids. V shed 6 bases and J shed 1 base, with 12 bases lying between them. CDR1 is SQVTM and CDR2 is ANQGSEA in the germline V gene. CDR3 amino acids: CSVAETGNTEAFF. The CDR3 region has the DNA TGCAGCGTCGCTGAAACGGGGAACACTGAAGCTTTCTTT.

The CDR3 loop reads CASSLVPGRSHGNTIYF. In nucleotides, the CDR3 is TGTGCCAGCAGCTTAGTGCCAGGGAGGTCCCACGGAAACACCATATATTTT. J is TRBJ1-3 and V is TRBV7-6; D is perhaps TRBD1 (5 bases). Germline-derived CDR1 and CDR2 are SGHVS and FNYEAQ. The V end was cut by 1 base, the J end by 4 bases, with 17 bases between. The CDR3 has 17 amino acids.

This clonotype was picked up a small number of times. The genes are TRBV7-9 and TRBJ2-1; possibly TRBD1 or TRBD2 for D (6 bases each). Germline values: CDR1 SEHNR, CDR2 FQNEAQ (reference sequence). Trimming took 4 bases from V and 1 from J, leaving 14 bases between them. CDR3 length equals 16 residues. The CDR3 region is CASSYRGRVSYNEQFF. The CDR3 region has the DNA TGTGCCAGCAGCTACCGGGGGCGGGTATCCTACAATGAGCAGTTCTTC.

Only a few counts were recorded for this clonotype. J is TRBJ1-1 and V is TRBV4-1; maybe TRBD1 (6 bases). The germline gives CDR1 MGHRA, CDR2 YSYEKL. Trimming stripped 3 bases from V and 0 bases from J, with 17 bases between. The CDR3 consists of 17 residues. This CDR3 is CASSHPLRQAMNTEAFF. CDR3 sequence (DNA): TGCGCCAGCAGCCATCCTCTCAGACAGGCTATGAACACTGAAGCTTTCTTT.

This clonotype was seen repeatedly, ten times or more. This CDR3 is CASSSRTGDGYTF. The DNA for the CDR3 is TGTGCCAGCAGTAGTAGGACAGGGGATGGCTACACCTTC. The chain joins TRBV2 to TRBJ1-2, with TRBD1 matching over 9 bases. The CDR3 totals 13 residues. V shed 5 bases, J shed 6 bases, and the junction held 4 bases outside the gene matches. Germline V gene lookup returns CDR1 SNHLY and CDR2 FYNNEI.